This T cell receptor beta chain emerged from a study of spatial heterogeneity in lung cancer. Study-wide context: A consistent excess of beta-chain over alpha-chain sequences was detected. TCR and UMI combinations that were unique each appeared, on average, more than ten times in raw reads.

Every molecule of TCR cDNA had its own unique molecular identifier. TCRdb re-derived calls from the 5' RACE reads in MiXCR, one entry per CDR3 protein. This sample has about 22,000 distinct CDR3 sequences, with 4.6% found just once. The time point here: sample taken at primary tumor resection. Sequencing was performed on whole RNA extracted from tumor and nontumor lung tissue, or from frozen PBMC, and the material was left unsorted. A total of more than 65 untreated early-stage non-small cell lung cancer patients served as donors. This clonotype was counted at least ten times. Germline V gene sequence: CDR1 SGHAT, CDR2 FQNNGV. The V and J ends lost 3 bases and 5 bases, in that order; junction bases with no gene match: 2. The CDR3 totals 14 residues.

The starting material was PBMCs, obtained at surgery. The chain links TRBV11-2 to TRBJ1-1, with TRBD1 identical over 11 bases. The clonotype originates from a male donor with early-stage non-small cell lung cancer. The CDR3 region has the DNA TGTGCCAGCAGCTTCCGGGACAGGGGGACTGAAGCTTTCTTT. Translation gives CASSFRDRGTEAFF.